These T cell receptor beta chains were read from a single sample in a study of T cell repertoires in cytomegalovirus infection. These receptors' targets are unknown. One entry per CDR3 protein results from TCRdb running MiXCR on the reads. The top ten hold about 18% of the sample, which has hundreds of thousands of distinct CDR3 sequences, roughly 33% seen once. This specimen was cultured PBMCs, taken from culture after CMV antigen stimulation. The source is a human donor in good health (CMV status not recorded). Some clones in this sample may be carry-over from other donors' samples. Each CDR3 is given with its conserved first and last residue. The D gene is left open where the match is weak. A clone size is listed for some rows: how often the clone was seen (once, few, many), or a class if it is expanded.

abundance	v_gene	len	d_gene	j_gene	CDR3nt	CDR3aa
-	TRBV7-9	14	-	TRBJ2-1	TGTGCCAGCAGCTTAGCGTCGGGCAGCGGTGAGCAGTTCTTC	CASSLASGSGEQFF
-	TRBV7-9	13	-	TRBJ2-7	TGTGCCAGCGGAAGGGGGAATATCTACGAGCAGTACTTC	CASGRGNIYEQYF
-	TRBV4-2	16	TRBD2	TRBJ2-1	TGTGCCAGCAGCCCCATTAGCGGGGGGGGAATGAATGAGCAGTTCTTC	CASSPISGGGMNEQFF
once	TRBV9	15	-	TRBJ2-1	TGTGCCAGCAGCGGGAACCCCGAATCCCAAAATGAGCAGTTCTTC	CASSGNPESQNEQFF
-	TRBV14	16	TRBD2	TRBJ2-5	TGTGCCAGCAGCCAAGAATTCGGGAGGCCGGGGGAGACCCAGTACTTC	CASSQEFGRPGETQYF
few	TRBV2	13	-	TRBJ1-1	TGTGCCAGCAGTGAATATGCGAACACTGAAGCTTTCTTT	CASSEYANTEAFF
-	TRBV10-3	15	-	TRBJ1-1	TGTGCCATCAGTGATATGGTTGGCAGCAACACTGAAGCTTTCTTT	CAISDMVGSNTEAFF
few	TRBV9	16	-	TRBJ1-4	TGTGCCAGCAGCGTAGGGCTCAGGGAAACTAATGAAAAACTGTTTTTT	CASSVGLRETNEKLFF
few	TRBV5-5	19	TRBD2	TRBJ2-1	TGTGCCAGCAGCTTGGGTCCGACTAGCGGGGGCGACGGGTACAATGAGCAGTTCTTC	CASSLGPTSGGDGYNEQFF
once	TRBV28	13	-	TRBJ1-4	TGTGCCAGCAGTTTAGGCCGTAGGGAAAAACTGTTTTTT	CASSLGRREKLFF
-	TRBV4-2	14	-	TRBJ1-4	TGTGCCAGCAGCCAAGTCGGACTTAATGAAAAACTGTTTTTT	CASSQVGLNEKLFF
-	TRBV18	13	-	TRBJ2-7	TGTGCCAGAATCCTCGCCCCAAGCCACGAGCAGTACTTC	CARILAPSHEQYF
few	TRBV19	15	-	TRBJ1-5	TGTGCCAGTAGCCGAGGAGGGAATAGCAATCAGCCCCAGCATTTT	CASSRGGNSNQPQHF
few	TRBV4-2	16	-	TRBJ2-3	TGTGCCAGCAGCCAAGGTTCTAGCGTGAGCACAGATACGCAGTATTTT	CASSQGSSVSTDTQYF
few	TRBV6-5	15	TRBD1	TRBJ1-2	TGTGCCAGCAGTTACTCTCGGACAGGGACCTATGGCTACACCTTC	CASSYSRTGTYGYTF
many	TRBV6-6	15	TRBD1	TRBJ2-1	TGTGCCAGCAGTCCCGGGGACAGGGGTGGTAATGAGCAGTTCTTC	CASSPGDRGGNEQFF
-	TRBV18	14	-	TRBJ1-1	TGTGCCAGCTCATGGGCGGCCGAGAACACTGAAGCTTTCTTT	CASSWAAENTEAFF
once	TRBV5-1	16	-	TRBJ2-1	TGCGCCAGCAGCGGCACCGGGACTGGCATCTCGGGTGAGCAGTTCTTC	CASSGTGTGISGEQFF
-	TRBV15	14	TRBD2	TRBJ2-1	TGTGCCACCAGCACGGCGGGGGGATACAATGAGCAGTTCTTC	CATSTAGGYNEQFF
once	TRBV7-2	15	TRBD2	TRBJ2-1	TGTGCCAGCAGCTTATCGGGACTAGCCCCCAATGAGCAGTTCTTC	CASSLSGLAPNEQFF
-	TRBV28	15	-	TRBJ2-3	TGTGCCAGCAGTTTCTCAGGGGATCGAGGAGATACGCAGTATTTT	CASSFSGDRGDTQYF
few	TRBV7-6	12	-	TRBJ2-1	TGTGCCAGCAGCTACGGGGCCTCTGAGCAGTTCTTC	CASSYGASEQFF
-	TRBV28	14	TRBD1	TRBJ1-5	TGTGCCAGCAGTTTCTCAGGGGGCGGGCAGCCCCAGCATTTT	CASSFSGGGQPQHF
-	TRBV2	14	TRBD1	TRBJ1-1	TGTGCCAGCCTACAGGGGCCTTTGAACACTGAAGCTTTCTTT	CASLQGPLNTEAFF
few	TRBV7-3	14	TRBD2	TRBJ2-3	TGTGCCAGCAGAAATCGGCGGGAGTCAGATACGCAGTATTTT	CASRNRRESDTQYF
few	TRBV7-9	15	-	TRBJ1-1	TGTGCCAGCAGCTTAGTTCTATCCGCGAACACTGAAGCTTTCTTT	CASSLVLSANTEAFF
-	TRBV7-2	15	-	TRBJ2-3	TGTGCCAGCAGCCCTCTTATCGGGAGCACAGATACGCAGTATTTT	CASSPLIGSTDTQYF
-	TRBV9	14	TRBD1	TRBJ1-2	TGTGCCAGCAGCGTCGGGACAGGGATTGATGGCTACACCTTC	CASSVGTGIDGYTF
-	TRBV29-1	13	-	TRBJ1-1	TGCAGCGTTCCGCGGGGTAGGGGCACTGAAGCTTTCTTT	CSVPRGRGTEAFF
few	TRBV7-2	18	-	TRBJ2-1	TGTGCCAGCAGCTTAAGTGGGGCGGCTACTAGCTCCTACAATGAGCAGTTCTTC	CASSLSGAATSSYNEQFF
-	TRBV19	11	-	TRBJ1-1	TGTGCCAGTAGTATTTGGACTGAAGCTTTCTTT	CASSIWTEAFF
few	TRBV10-3	11	-	TRBJ2-3	TGTGCCATCAGAGCGGCAGATACGCAGTATTTT	CAIRAADTQYF
many	TRBV19	12	-	TRBJ1-6	TGTGCCAGTAGTATTGGAAATTCACCCCTCCACTTT	CASSIGNSPLHF
few	TRBV12-3/TRBV12-4	15	TRBD2	TRBJ2-1	TGTGCCAGCAGCCCGACTAGCCCCTCCTACAATGAGCAGTTCTTC	CASSPTSPSYNEQFF
-	TRBV12-3/TRBV12-4	14	TRBD2	TRBJ2-5	TGTGCCAGCAGTCTCAAGCGGGAGGGAGAGACCCAGTACTTC	CASSLKREGETQYF
-	TRBV4-3	15	TRBD1	TRBJ2-7	TGCGCCAGCAGCCTCGGACAGGTCAGCCCCTACGAGCAGTACTTC	CASSLGQVSPYEQYF
many	TRBV7-2	18	-	TRBJ2-5	TGTGCCAGCAGCTTACCTGAGGACGGGGGTTGGGACCAAGAGACCCAGTACTTC	CASSLPEDGGWDQETQYF
-	TRBV6-2/TRBV6-3	14	-	TRBJ1-5	TGTGCCAGCAGCTATGTGAGTAGCAATCAGCCCCAGCATTTT	CASSYVSSNQPQHF
-	TRBV7-6	15	-	TRBJ1-6	TGTGCCAGCAGCAGGAGGGACTTGGGTTCTTCACCCCTCCACTTT	CASSRRDLGSSPLHF
few	TRBV6-5	16	TRBD1	TRBJ1-6	TGTGCCAGCAGTCAACCCCGGACAGGGCGGAATTCACCCCTCCACTTT	CASSQPRTGRNSPLHF
few	TRBV10-3	13	TRBD1	TRBJ1-1	TGTGCCATCCGGGACAGGGTCGGGACTGAAGCTTTCTTT	CAIRDRVGTEAFF